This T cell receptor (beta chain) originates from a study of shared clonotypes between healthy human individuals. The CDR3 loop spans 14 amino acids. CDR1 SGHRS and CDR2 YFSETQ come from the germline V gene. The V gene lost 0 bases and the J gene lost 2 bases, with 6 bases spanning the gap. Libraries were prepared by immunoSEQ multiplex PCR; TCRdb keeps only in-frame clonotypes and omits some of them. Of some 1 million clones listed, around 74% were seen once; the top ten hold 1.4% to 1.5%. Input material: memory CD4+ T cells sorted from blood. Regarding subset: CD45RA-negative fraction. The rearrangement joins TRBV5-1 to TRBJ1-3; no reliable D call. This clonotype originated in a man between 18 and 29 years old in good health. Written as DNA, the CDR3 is TGCGCCAGCAGCTTGGGTGGCCCTGGAAACACCATATATTTT. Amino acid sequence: CASSLGGPGNTIYF.